Described below is a single T cell receptor beta chain sequence and its context. The data belong to a study of shared clonotypes between healthy human individuals. Across the whole study: Contributing individuals were a couple of females and three males aged 18 to 49.

Trimming took off 4 bases at V and 5 bases at J, with 15 bases between the two ends. CDR3 size: 14 residues. Germline lookup yields CDR1 SGHNT and CDR2 YYREEE (reference sequence). Clones were read by immunoSEQ multiplex PCR, and TCRdb kept only the in-frame ones, dropping some. The sample yields about 1.5 million clones, 98% seen once. Sequencing input: naive CD4+ T cells sorted from blood. Specified subset: CD45RA+ positively selected. This chain uses TRBV5-4 with TRBJ1-1, with D maybe TRBD1 (6 bases). The source is a young man in good health. The CDR3 sequence is CASSRERGRTEAFF. CDR3 coding DNA: TGTGCCAGCAGCCGGGAGAGGGGGAGGACTGAAGCTTTCTTT.